The TCR beta chain under discussion was sequenced for a study of blood T cell repertoires in COVID-19. The participants were between about 18 and 90 years old and came from some 25 US areas. Participant reports of clinical history set cohort assignment. Either two negative PCRs, clearance, or symptom resolution qualified Cohort 3 donors as recovered. Germline CDR1 is SGHVS and CDR2 is FNYEAQ. V gave up 4 bases and J gave up 2 bases, with 12 bases separating them. The CDR3 has 14 residues. The protocol was immunoSEQ multiplex PCR, while the TCRdb copy is restricted to in-frame clones and leaves out a portion. Of fewer than 450,000 clones in the sample, roughly 88% are singletons; the top ten hold 0.6%.

The sample was PBMCs or T cells enriched from blood (not recorded which). The clonotype originates from a man between 18 and 29 years old who had recovered from COVID-19. This chain joins TRBV7-6 and TRBJ2-7; perhaps TRBD2 as D (6 bases). Here the CDR3 reads CASSSLPGAYEQYF. The DNA of the CDR3 is TGTGCCAGCAGCTCATTACCGGGAGCCTACGAGCAGTACTTC.